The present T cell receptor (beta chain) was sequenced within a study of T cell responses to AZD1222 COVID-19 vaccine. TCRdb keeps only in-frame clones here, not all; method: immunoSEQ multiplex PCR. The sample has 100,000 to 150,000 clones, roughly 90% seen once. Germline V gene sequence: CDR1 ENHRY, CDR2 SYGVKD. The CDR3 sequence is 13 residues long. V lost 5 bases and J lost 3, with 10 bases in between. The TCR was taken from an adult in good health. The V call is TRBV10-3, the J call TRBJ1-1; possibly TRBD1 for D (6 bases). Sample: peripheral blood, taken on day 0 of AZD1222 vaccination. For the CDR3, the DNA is TGTGCCATCAGTTACAGGGAGGACACTGAAGCTTTCTTT. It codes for CAISYREDTEAFF.